This T cell receptor beta chain was obtained from a study of spatial heterogeneity in lung cancer. Whole-study context: The count of detected beta-chain sequences consistently exceeded that of alpha-chain sequences.

The time point: sample taken at primary tumor resection. Material for sequencing was whole RNA from tumor, nontumor lung or frozen PBMC, left unsorted. TCRdb recomputed calls from the 5' RACE reads with MiXCR, one row per CDR3 protein. Here the sample spans about 36,000 distinct CDR3 sequences, 5.2% being singletons. Germline V gene lookup returns CDR1 MNHEY and CDR2 SVGEGT. Trimming took 10 bases from V and 5 from J, leaving 11 bases between them. The CDR3 loop spans 11 amino acids. This clonotype showed up many times. What it binds is not known. Study-wide results and caveats: Ubiquitous expanded tumor TCRs were seen in blood more at resection than at follow-up.

The sequence was collected from a female donor with early-stage non-small cell lung cancer. Here the sequenced sample was PBMCs, taken at surgery. The rearrangement uses TRBV6-2 or TRBV6-3 and TRBJ2-5; D perhaps matches TRBD2 (5 bases). The CDR3 is CANRGWETQYF. CDR3 nucleotides: TGTGCCAATAGAGGGTGGGAGACCCAGTACTTC.